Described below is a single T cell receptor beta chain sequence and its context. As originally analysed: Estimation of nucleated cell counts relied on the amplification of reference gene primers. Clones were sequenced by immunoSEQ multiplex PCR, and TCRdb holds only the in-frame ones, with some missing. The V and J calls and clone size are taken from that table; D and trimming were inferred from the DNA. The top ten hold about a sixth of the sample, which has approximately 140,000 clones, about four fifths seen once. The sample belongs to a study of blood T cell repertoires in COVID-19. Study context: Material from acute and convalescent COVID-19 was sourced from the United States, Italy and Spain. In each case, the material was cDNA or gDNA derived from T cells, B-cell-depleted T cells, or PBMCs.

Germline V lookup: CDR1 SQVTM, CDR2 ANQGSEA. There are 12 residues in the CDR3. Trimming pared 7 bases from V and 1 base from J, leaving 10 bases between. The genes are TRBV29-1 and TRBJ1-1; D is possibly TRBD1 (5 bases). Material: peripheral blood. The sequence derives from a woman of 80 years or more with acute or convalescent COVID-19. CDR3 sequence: CSGITGNTEAFF. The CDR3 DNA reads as TGCAGCGGCATAACAGGGAACACTGAAGCTTTCTTT.